This passage covers 15 T cell receptor beta chains from one sample sequenced in a study of blood T cell repertoires in COVID-19. TCRdb keeps only in-frame clones here, not all; method: immunoSEQ multiplex PCR. The sample carries over 25,000 clones, over 80% recorded once. The sequenced material came from peripheral blood. The receptors come from a human donor with active COVID-19. The donor label of this sample is uncertain.

This chain uses TRBV11-2 with TRBJ2-7, with a tentative D call TRBD2 (5 bases). Trimming took 3 bases from V and 5 from J, leaving 8 bases between them. Germline V gene data show CDR1 as SGHAT and CDR2 as FQNNGV. The CDR3 is 12 amino acids. The CDR3 nucleotides read TGTGCCAGCAGCTTCGAGGGCCACGAGCAGTACTTC. Protein sequence: CASSFEGHEQYF.

This chain connects TRBV25-1 to TRBJ1-1; no definite D call. Trimming removed 6 bases from V and 5 bases from J, with 4 bases in between. Germline CDR1 MGHDK, CDR2 SYGVNS. The CDR3 totals 10 residues. The CDR3 DNA reads TGTGCCAGCAGACTTACTGAAGCTTTCTTT. It translates to CASRLTEAFF.

V gene TRBV24-1 combines with J gene TRBJ2-1; 7 bases agree with TRBD2. From germline, CDR1 is KGHDR and CDR2 SFDVKD. Germline trimming cut 3 bases from V and 1 base from J; bases unmatched to any gene: 2. CDR3 length: 15 amino acids. CDR3 DNA sequence: TGTGCCACCAGTGATCTAGCGGAGTCCTACAATGAGCAGTTCTTC. It translates to CATSDLAESYNEQFF.

V is TRBV5-6 and J is TRBJ2-3; tentatively, D is TRBD1 (6 bases). The germline V and J ends were trimmed by 5 bases and 5 bases, with 21 bases remaining between them. Germline CDR1 reads SGHDT; CDR2 reads YYEEEE. The CDR3 is made up of 16 amino acids. The CDR3 sequence is CASSPVGVQGRDTQYF. The CDR3 bases are TGTGCCAGCAGTCCGGTTGGGGTACAGGGACGAGATACGCAGTATTTT.

Comment on this clone: This specimen includes other DNA sequences encoding the same CDR3. The genes are TRBV3-1 (or the pseudogene TRBV3-2) and TRBJ2-5, with 7 bases that match TRBD1. This CDR3 contains 15 residues. CDR1 is LGHDT and CDR2 is YNNKEL in the germline V gene (reference sequence). The V segment lost 0 bases and the J segment 1 base; nucleotides outside the gene matches: 2. CDR3 sequence: CASSQDPGGQETQYF. The DNA for the CDR3 is TGTGCCAGCAGCCAAGATCCAGGGGGCCAAGAGACCCAGTACTTC.

This chain joins TRBV19 and TRBJ2-3, with TRBD1 matching 9 bases. This CDR3 spans 14 amino acids. V lost 4 bases, J lost 5 bases, and 4 bases stayed unmatched. From germline, CDR1 is LNHDA and CDR2 SQIVND (reference sequence). The CDR3 sequence is CASSTDRGVDTQYF. DNA for the CDR3: TGTGCCAGTAGTACCGACAGGGGGGTAGATACGCAGTATTTT.

The table lists this clone with a few counts. The chain has TRBV6-1 and TRBJ1-2; D is unclear. Trimming cost V 4 bases and J 5 bases, with 20 bases left between them. This CDR3 is 16 amino acids long. Germline V gene sequence: CDR1 MNHNS, CDR2 SASEGT. Here the CDR3 reads CASSGLRHQAQYGYTF. As DNA, the CDR3 is TGTGCCAGCAGTGGCCTGCGACATCAAGCTCAGTATGGCTACACCTTC.

The chain employs TRBV30 and TRBJ1-6, with D tentatively TRBD1 (6 bases). Per germline, CDR1 GTSNPN and CDR2 SVGIG (reference sequence). V was clipped by 4 bases and J by 0 bases, with 13 bases between them. CDR3 length: 16 amino acids. The CDR3 here is CAWIEVGGSYNSPLHF. DNA for the CDR3: TGTGCCTGGATTGAAGTAGGGGGCTCCTATAATTCACCCCTCCACTTT. Full variable domain (outside the CDR3, taken from reference TRBV30 and TRBJ1-6): SQTIHQWPATLVQPVGSPLSLECTVEGTSNPNLYWYRQAAGRGLQLLFYSVGIGQISSEVPQNLSASRPQDRQFILSSKKLLLSDSGFYLCAWIEVGGSYNSPLHFGNGTRLTVT.

This clone was seen once. J is TRBJ1-2 and V is TRBV3-1 (or the pseudogene TRBV3-2); tentatively, D is TRBD1 (5 bases). The germline V and J ends were trimmed by 4 bases and 1 base, with 16 bases remaining between them. The CDR3 extends over 16 amino acids. Germline assignment: CDR1 LGHDT and CDR2 YNNKEL (reference sequence). The CDR3 is CASSLDQGFGNYGYTF. CDR3 nucleotides: TGTGCCAGCAGCCTTGATCAGGGTTTCGGTAACTATGGCTACACCTTC.

This clone was counted once. The chain carries TRBV14 and TRBJ2-2, with TRBD2 as a possible D gene (5 bases). V was clipped by 6 bases and J by 5 bases, with 10 bases between them. CDR3 length: 13 residues. CDR1 is SGHDN, CDR2 FVKESK, per germline. CDR3 sequence (DNA): TGTGCCAGCAGACCCAGACTAACCGGGGAGCTGTTTTTT. Its translation is CASRPRLTGELFF.

The V gene is TRBV7-3, the J gene TRBJ2-1; a possible D gene is TRBD2 (5 bases). The germline V and J ends were trimmed by 4 bases and 7 bases, with 20 bases remaining between them. The CDR3 spans 16 residues. Germline values: CDR1 SGHTA, CDR2 FQGTGA. CDR3 nucleotide sequence: TGTGCCAGCAGCTCCTCTGACTATCAGCATAGGAATGAGCAGTTCTTC. Its translation: CASSSSDYQHRNEQFF.

The V gene is TRBV7-2, the J gene TRBJ2-1; D gene ambiguous. Trimming took off 5 bases at V and 6 bases at J, with 5 bases between the two ends. CDR3 length: 11 residues. Germline-derived CDR1 and CDR2 are SGHTA and FQGNSA. CDR3 residues: CASSLFNEQFF. As DNA, the CDR3 is TGTGCCAGCAGCCTTTTCAATGAGCAGTTCTTC.

The V and J genes are TRBV5-4 and TRBJ1-1; possibly TRBD1 for D (6 bases). V dropped 4 bases and J dropped 4 bases, with 14 bases sitting between them. The CDR3 runs to 14 residues. The germline V gene encodes CDR1 SGHNT and CDR2 YYREEE (reference sequence). CDR3 protein: CASSTRTASTEAFF. The DNA for the CDR3 is TGTGCCAGCAGCACTAGGACAGCTAGCACTGAAGCTTTCTTT.

This clone was counted once. This rearrangement joins TRBV7-9 to TRBJ2-1; 7 bases are shared with TRBD2. V shed 4 bases, J shed 4 bases, and the junction held 7 bases outside the gene matches. The CDR3 runs to 15 residues. The V gene's germline CDR1 is SEHNR and CDR2 FQNEAQ (reference sequence). CDR3 residues: CASSSAAGEYNEQFF. In DNA, the CDR3 is TGTGCCAGCAGCTCCGCCGCGGGGGAGTACAATGAGCAGTTCTTC.

This sequence joins TRBV21-1 and TRBJ2-3; TRBD1 was called by the table and not checked on the DNA. TRBV21-1 is a documented pseudogene. The CDR3 runs 16 residues. Here the CDR3 reads CASSKAVEGGTDTQYF. The CDR3 bases are TGTGCCAGCAGCAAAGCCGTAGAAGGGGGCACAGATACGCAGTATTTT.